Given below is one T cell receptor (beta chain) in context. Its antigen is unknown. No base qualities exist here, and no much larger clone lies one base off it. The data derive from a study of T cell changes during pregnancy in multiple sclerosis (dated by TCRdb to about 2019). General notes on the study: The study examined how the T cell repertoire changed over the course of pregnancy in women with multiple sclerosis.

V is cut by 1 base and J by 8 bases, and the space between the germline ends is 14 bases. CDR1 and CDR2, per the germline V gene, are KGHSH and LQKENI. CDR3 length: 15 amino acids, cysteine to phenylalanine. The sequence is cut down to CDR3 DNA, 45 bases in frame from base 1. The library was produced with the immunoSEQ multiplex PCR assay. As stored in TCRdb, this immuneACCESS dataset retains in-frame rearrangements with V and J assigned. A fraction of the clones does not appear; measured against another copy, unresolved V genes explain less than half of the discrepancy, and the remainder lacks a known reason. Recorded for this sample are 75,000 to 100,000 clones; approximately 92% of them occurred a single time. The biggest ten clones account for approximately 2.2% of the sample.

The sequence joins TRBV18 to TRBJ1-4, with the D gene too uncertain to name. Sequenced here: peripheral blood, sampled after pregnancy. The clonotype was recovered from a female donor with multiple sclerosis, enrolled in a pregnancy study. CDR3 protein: CASSPQPLGGEKLFF. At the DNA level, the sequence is TGTGCCAGCTCACCACAGCCGCTTGGAGGGGAAAAACTGTTTTTT.